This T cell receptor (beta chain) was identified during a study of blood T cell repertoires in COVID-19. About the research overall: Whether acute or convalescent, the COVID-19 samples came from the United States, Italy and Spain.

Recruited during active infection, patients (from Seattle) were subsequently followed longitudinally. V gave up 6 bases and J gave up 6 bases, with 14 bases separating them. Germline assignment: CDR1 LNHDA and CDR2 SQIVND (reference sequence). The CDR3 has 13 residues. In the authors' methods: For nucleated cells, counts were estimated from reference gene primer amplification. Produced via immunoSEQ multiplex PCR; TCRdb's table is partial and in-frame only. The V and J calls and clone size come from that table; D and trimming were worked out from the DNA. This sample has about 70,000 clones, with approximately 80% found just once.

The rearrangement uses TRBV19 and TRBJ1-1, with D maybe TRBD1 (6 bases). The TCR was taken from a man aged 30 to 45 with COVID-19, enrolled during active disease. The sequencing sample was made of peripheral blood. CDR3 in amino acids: CASRDTGLSEAFF. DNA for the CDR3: TGTGCCAGTAGGGATACAGGGCTTTCTGAAGCTTTCTTT.